This TCR beta chain was profiled in a study of T cells in women clearing cervical HPV infection. After removal of 7 bases from V and 4 bases from J, the junction contained 13 bases not matched to a gene. This CDR3 region has 15 residues. Germline V gene lookup returns CDR1 SQVTM and CDR2 ANQGSEA. immunoSEQ multiplex PCR used an average of 1200 ng genomic DNA. The assay was immunoSEQ multiplex PCR, and TCRdb's table has in-frame clones only and misses some. The sample is made up of about 29,000 clones, and the top ten hold around 2.8% of it. About this clone itself: The CDR3 is cut off 3 residues early in the read; its end comes from the germline J gene.

The J gene is TRBJ1-3, the V gene TRBV29-1, with 7 positions matching TRBD1. Sequencing was performed on blood buffy coat. The TCR originated in a woman between 18 and 70 years old with a cervical HPV16 infection that either progressed to CIN3+ or cleared (not recorded which). CDR3 loop: CSARRTGEGGNTIYF. Partial CDR3 DNA: TGCAGCGCCAGAAGAACAGGGGAAGGCGGAAACACC.